Listed below are T cell receptor beta chains from one sample, sequenced in a study of regulatory T cells in long-lasting Graves disease. TCRdb re-derived calls from the multiplex PCR reads in MiXCR, one entry per CDR3 protein. The data show more than 450,000 distinct CDR3 sequences, 16% seen once. This sample also belongs to another study, concerning T cells in Graves' hyperthyroidism and ophthalmopathy.

The sequencing here drew on peripheral blood mononuclear cells (PBMCs), taken at new diagnosis, from a patient treated with antithyroid drugs. Every receptor here comes from a man aged 40-49 years with Graves disease. Each CDR3 is given with its conserved first and last residue. The D gene is left open where the match is weak. The size field is filled for only some rows; it gives once, few, many or a size class.

CDR3 protein	CDR3 DNA	J gene	V gene	D gene	clone size
CASSEAWQGHTHTDTQYF	TGTGCCAGCAGTGAAGCTTGGCAGGGGCACACACACACAGATACGCAGTATTTT	TRBJ2-3	TRBV6-1	-	many
CASIPDRGSYNEQFF	TGTGCCAGTATCCCGGACAGGGGTTCCTACAATGAGCAGTTCTTC	TRBJ2-1	TRBV7-2	TRBD1	-
CASSLRGEAFF	TGTGCCAGCAGTTTAAGGGGGGAAGCTTTCTTT	TRBJ1-1	TRBV28	-	many
CASSLLFNKAFF	TGTGCCAGCAGTTTACTTTTCAATAAGGCTTTCTTT	TRBJ1-1	TRBV28	-	-
CASSVTGGFQPQHF	TGTGCCAGTAGTGTCACAGGGGGCTTTCAGCCCCAGCATTTT	TRBJ1-5	TRBV19	TRBD1	few
CASSQRDSLTYNEQFF	TGTGCCAGCAGTCAAAGGGACAGCCTAACCTACAATGAGCAGTTCTTC	TRBJ2-1	TRBV7-9	TRBD1	-
CASSPLSSRADTQYF	TGCGCCAGCAGCCCTCTGAGTAGCAGGGCAGATACGCAGTATTTT	TRBJ2-3	TRBV5-1	-	many
CASTRGLETQYF	TGTGCCAGCACACGGGGGCTCGAGACCCAGTACTTC	TRBJ2-5	TRBV28	-	many
CASSTGGKNIQYF	TGTGCCAGCAGTACGGGGGGGAAAAACATTCAGTACTTC	TRBJ2-4	TRBV2	TRBD2	many
CASSPPLGLAGYEQYF	TGTGCCAGCAGTCCTCCGTTGGGTCTAGCGGGATACGAGCAGTACTTC	TRBJ2-7	TRBV27	TRBD2	many
CASSKVGIPSGANVLTF	TGTGCCAGCTCAAAAGTGGGCATTCCCTCTGGGGCCAACGTCCTGACTTTC	TRBJ2-6	TRBV6-1	-	many
CASSYKSGRLADGYTF	TGTGCCAGCAGTTACAAATCGGGCAGACTGGCGGATGGCTACACCTTC	TRBJ1-2	TRBV6-2/TRBV6-3	-	many
CASRRATGSDEKLFF	TGTGCCAGCAGGCGCGCTACAGGGAGTGATGAAAAACTGTTTTTT	TRBJ1-4	TRBV3-1	-	many
CASSLRRQGDEQFF	TGTGCCAGCAGCTTAAGGCGACAAGGCGATGAGCAGTTCTTC	TRBJ2-1	TRBV11-2	-	many